This T cell receptor beta chain was found in a study of response to subunit inactivated influenza vaccine. General study findings and limits: The authors proposed limited new T cell recruitment per seasonal influenza vaccination.

From the RT-PCR reads, TCRdb called clonotypes with MiXCR, one entry per CDR3 protein. The sample comprises fewer than 600,000 distinct CDR3 sequences, about 7.2% of which are singletons, and around 13% rests with the top ten. This clonotype was detected many times. The antigen is unknown. Germline values: CDR1 SGHTA, CDR2 FQGNSA. The length of the CDR3 is 17 residues. V lost 4 bases to trimming and J lost 2 bases; unmatched junction nucleotides: 9. The sequencing here drew on PBMCs from blood, taken less than 30 months after vaccination. The V and J genes are TRBV7-2 and TRBJ2-5; 11 nucleotides match TRBD2. The TCR originated in a man aged 45-69 years who received an inactivated influenza vaccine. In nucleotides, the CDR3 is TGTGCCAGCAGCTCAATGGGAACTAGCGGGGGACAAGAGACCCAGTACTTC. Amino acid sequence: CASSSMGTSGGQETQYF.